This is a list of T cell receptor beta chains from one sample in a study of CD8 T cells in ankylosing spondylitis. TCRdb analysed the 5' RACE reads with MiXCR anew, one entry per CDR3 protein. The sample holds under 250,000 distinct CDR3 sequences, around 8% seen once. Sequencing was carried out using blood, either unsorted or a sorted T cell fraction (not recorded which). Receptors originate from a female donor with ankylosing spondylitis or in good health (not recorded which). The CDR3 runs from the conserved cysteine through the conserved F or W. Fields, in order: D gene, clone size, J gene, V gene, CDR3 DNA, CDR3 protein. The D gene is left open where the match is weak. Only part of the rows carry a size: once, few, many, or a class if the clone is expanded.

d_gene: TRBD2
abundance: many
j_gene: TRBJ2-1
v_gene: TRBV9
CDR3nt: TGTGCCAGCAGCTTGCGACTAGCGGCATACAATGAGCAGTTCTTC
CDR3aa: CASSLRLAAYNEQFF

d_gene: TRBD2
abundance: many
j_gene: TRBJ2-1
v_gene: TRBV4-3
CDR3nt: TGCGCCAGCAGCCGAACAAGACTAGCGGGAGTTAGTAATGAGCAGTTCTTC
CDR3aa: CASSRTRLAGVSNEQFF

d_gene: NA
abundance: many
j_gene: TRBJ2-2
v_gene: TRBV27
CDR3nt: TGTGCCAGCAGGGAGGGGCAGGTTAACACCGGGGAGCTGTTTTTT
CDR3aa: CASREGQVNTGELFF

d_gene: TRBD1
abundance: many
j_gene: TRBJ1-1
v_gene: TRBV7-6
CDR3nt: TGTGCCAGCAGCTTAAAACAGGGGGGCACTGAAGCTTTCTTT
CDR3aa: CASSLKQGGTEAFF

d_gene: TRBD2
abundance: many
j_gene: TRBJ2-1
v_gene: TRBV5-1
CDR3nt: TGCGCCAGCAGCTTGGTGACTAGCGGGCGCAATGAGCAGTTCTTC
CDR3aa: CASSLVTSGRNEQFF

d_gene: NA
abundance: few
j_gene: TRBJ2-3
v_gene: TRBV30
CDR3nt: TGTGCCTGTTCAACCCCGAGCGGGAGCACAGATACGCAGTATTTT
CDR3aa: CACSTPSGSTDTQYF

d_gene: TRBD2
abundance: many
j_gene: TRBJ2-1
v_gene: TRBV29-1
CDR3nt: TGCAGCGTTGATGGCGGGAGGGGATCCTACAATGAGCAGTTCTTC
CDR3aa: CSVDGGRGSYNEQFF

d_gene: TRBD2
abundance: many
j_gene: TRBJ2-7
v_gene: TRBV5-1
CDR3nt: TGCGCCAGCAGCTTCGGGACTAGCGGACGCTACGAGCAGTACTTC
CDR3aa: CASSFGTSGRYEQYF

d_gene: NA
abundance: many
j_gene: TRBJ2-1
v_gene: TRBV18
CDR3nt: TGTGCCAGCTCAGATTTTGGGAATGAGCAGTTCTTC
CDR3aa: CASSDFGNEQFF

d_gene: NA
abundance: many
j_gene: TRBJ2-7
v_gene: TRBV7-9
CDR3nt: TGTGCCAGCAGCCCCCGGGGCAGTCCCTACGAGCAGTACTTC
CDR3aa: CASSPRGSPYEQYF

d_gene: NA
abundance: NA
j_gene: TRBJ2-6
v_gene: TRBV9
CDR3nt: TGTGCCAGCAGCGTAGACAGCGCTCCCGGGGCCAACGTCCTGACTTTC
CDR3aa: CASSVDSAPGANVLTF

d_gene: NA
abundance: many
j_gene: TRBJ1-1
v_gene: TRBV4-3
CDR3nt: TGCGCCAGCAGCGAAGAAGGGACTTACACTGAAGCTTTCTTT
CDR3aa: CASSEEGTYTEAFF

d_gene: TRBD2
abundance: many
j_gene: TRBJ2-3
v_gene: TRBV20-1
CDR3nt: TGCAGTGCTAGAGATCTCGCTAGCGGGATCACAGATACGCAGTATTTT
CDR3aa: CSARDLASGITDTQYF